These 11 T cell receptor beta chains originate from one sample sequenced in a study of immune heterogeneity within non-small cell lung tumors (dated by TCRdb to between 2017 and 2018). Sequencing relied on a HiSeq X Ten. A multiplex PCR system amplified the TCR beta CDR3 region, with a first 10-cycle round using 32 V-gene forward and 13 J-gene reverse primers. The public reads were reanalyzed by TCRdb: fastp trimming at Q25, MiXCR alignment, in-frame beta chains only. Rows are unified per CDR3 protein, each entry keeping the most common DNA and genes. This sample has tens of thousands of distinct CDR3 sequences in its table, and around 26% of those were observed once. Roughly 4% of the sample comes from the top ten. Genomic DNA was extracted from bulk tumor tissue and used as the TCR template, and 600 ng gDNA was amplified per sample. Multiple biopsies per primary tumor were taken during surgery, spaced as far apart as possible within the tumor mass. The study cohort was described as untreated, and the patients were newly diagnosed NSCLC cases having curative surgery.

Sequenced material: lung tumor tissue. Receptor source: a man between 35 and 55 years old with non-small cell lung cancer.

There are many counts of this clonotype. The chain recombines TRBV24-1 with TRBJ2-1, with 7 bases that match TRBD2. Germline V lookup: CDR1 KGHDR, CDR2 SFDVKD. Unmatched junction bases numbered 6, after V lost 6 bases and J lost 2 bases. CDR3 length equals 15 residues. The CDR3 loop is CATSRGRGTYNEQFF. The CDR3, as DNA: TGTGCCACCAGTCGTGGGAGGGGAACCTACAATGAGCAGTTCTTC.

For this clonotype: A much larger clone differs by one base, so this may be a read error. The genes are TRBV6-2 or TRBV6-3 and TRBJ1-2; 7 positions agree with TRBD1. The CDR3 runs 14 residues. Germline V gene sequence: CDR1 MNHEY, CDR2 SVGEGT. CDR3 sequence reads: CSSSDPGTVYGYTF. The CDR3, as DNA: TGTTCCAGCAGTGACCCAGGGACAGTCTATGGCTACACCTTC.

This clonotype appeared a single time. A much larger clone lies a single base off, so this may be a read error. The V call is TRBV11-3, the J call TRBJ1-6, with TRBD1 identical over 9 bases. J gave up 7 bases and V 3 bases, and 1 base lay outside the gene matches. The CDR3 is made up of 14 amino acids. In germline, CDR1 is SGHNT, CDR2 YENEEA. CDR3 amino acids: CASSLDRGNSPLHF. CDR3 DNA: TGTGCCAGCAGCTTGGACAGGGGAAATTCACCCCTCCACTTT.

This clonotype showed up just a few times. V gene TRBV10-3 combines with J gene TRBJ2-6; 7 bases agree with TRBD1. With V trimmed by 5 bases and J by 0 bases, 13 bases remained unmatched. The V gene's germline CDR1 is ENHRY and CDR2 SYGVKD. The CDR3 has 19 amino acids. This CDR3 reads CAISRLPGQSPSGANVLTF. CDR3 DNA sequence: TGTGCCATCAGTCGGCTCCCGGGACAGAGTCCCTCTGGGGCCAACGTCCTGACTTTC.

The J gene is TRBJ2-6, the V gene TRBV7-2; D perhaps matches TRBD1 (6 bases). V was clipped by 5 bases and J by 1 base, with 9 bases between them. Germline loops: CDR1 SGHTA, CDR2 FQGNSA. CDR3 length equals 15 residues. The CDR3 here is CASSGTGSGANVLTF. The CDR3 nucleotides read TGTGCCAGCAGCGGAACAGGGTCTGGGGCCAACGTCCTGACTTTC.

Within the sample, this clonotype is medium-sized. V usage is TRBV12-3 or TRBV12-4 and J usage is TRBJ1-5; 9 bases map to TRBD1. V gave up 5 bases and J gave up 6 bases; unmatched junction bases: 8. The CDR3 runs 15 residues. This chain's CDR3 is CASSPPGQGFQPQHF. DNA of the CDR3: TGTGCCAGCAGTCCACCGGGACAGGGTTTTCAGCCCCAGCATTTT.

This clonotype was picked up many times. The V and J genes are TRBV20-1 and TRBJ2-2; D is possibly TRBD1 (5 bases). Germline V gives CDR1 DFQATT, CDR2 SNEGSKA (reference sequence). This CDR3 region has 15 residues. Between the trimmed V and J ends, which lost 1 base and 3 bases, there was a span of 12 bases. CDR3 sequence reads: CSARVRTQHTGELFF. The CDR3 DNA is TGCAGTGCTAGAGTTCGGACACAACACACCGGGGAGCTGTTTTTT.

The chain is built from TRBV18 and TRBJ2-1; D may be TRBD2 (5 bases). Trimming removed 5 bases at V and 5 bases at J, with 19 bases between. Germline CDR1 and CDR2: KGHSH and LQKENI. The CDR3 length is 16 residues. CDR3 region: CASSSGTGLTDNEQFF. Here the CDR3 DNA reads TGTGCCAGCTCATCGGGAACTGGCCTAACTGACAATGAGCAGTTCTTC. Full variable domain (remainder filled in from reference TRBV18 and TRBJ2-1): NAGVMQNPRHLVRRRGQEARLRCSPMKGHSHVYWYRQLPEEGLKFMVYLQKENIIDESGMPKERFSAEFPKEGPSILRIQQVVRGDSAAYFCASSSGTGLTDNEQFFGPGTRLTVL.

The V gene is TRBV19, the J gene TRBJ2-7; D not resolved. Germline V gives CDR1 LNHDA, CDR2 SQIVND (reference sequence). The CDR3 sequence is 14 residues long. Trimming took off 2 bases at V and 2 bases at J, with 10 bases between the two ends. The CDR3 coding sequence is TGTGCCAGTAGTATATTCGGTGGCCCCTACGAGCAGTACTTC. It codes for CASSIFGGPYEQYF.

V gene TRBV7-9 combines with J gene TRBJ1-3; D is unresolved. The V and J ends lost 7 bases and 0 bases respectively, with 13 bases between them. This CDR3 has 15 amino acids. Per the germline V gene, CDR1 is SEHNR and CDR2 is FQNEAQ (reference sequence). The CDR3 bases are TGTGCCAGCACCTCCGACTGGGGCTCTGGAAACACCATATATTTT. As protein: CASTSDWGSGNTIYF.

Comment on this clonotype: No conserved phenylalanine or tryptophan ends this CDR3, so it is likely a read error. V is TRBV5-8 and J is TRBJ2-1; D might be TRBD1 (6 bases). This CDR3 has 14 amino acids. Trimming removed 4 bases at V and 5 bases at J, with 13 bases between. Germline V gene data show CDR1 as SGHTS and CDR2 as YDEGEE. CDR3 loop: CASSRQVGHNEQFI. In DNA, the CDR3 is TGTGCCAGCAGCCGACAGGTAGGCCACAATGAGCAGTTCATC.